The source of this T cell receptor beta chain is a study of blood T cell repertoires in COVID-19 (dated by TCRdb to 2018 to 2021). As for the study more broadly: Samples from collaborators originated in the United States, Italy and Spain and spanned both the acute and convalescent phases of COVID-19. Where available, HLA class I and class II types were taken from metadata supplied by the sample provider and were not determined by assay-based typing. Deeply sampled blood TCRbeta repertoires from subjects exposed to, actively infected with, or recovered from COVID-19 were included in the dataset. The repertoires were released in a freely available public database meant as a resource for research on the immune response to SARS-CoV-2. Nearly every sample came with metadata listing a de-identified subject ID, COVID-19 status, age in years and sex. The samples were drawn from two sources: the first 160 participants of the ongoing ImmuneRACE study, and fewer than 1,500 subjects contributed by 6 global collaborators. The material from the prospective study consisted of cDNA or gDNA derived from T cells, B-cell-depleted T cells, or PBMCs.

The immunoSEQ Assay, a bias-controlled multiplex PCR, was used to amplify TCRbeta CDR3 regions from genomic DNA. The paper's data handling went like this. The number of nucleated cells in each sample was estimated by amplification of reference gene primers within the assay. To quantify the absolute abundance of each unique TCRbeta CDR3 rearrangement, sequence reads were collapsed and filtered. For each sample, productive Simpson clonality was calculated as the square root of Simpson's diversity index across productive rearrangements. This is the immuneACCESS table as TCRdb keeps it, with only in-frame sequences that have V and J called. A part of the clones is gone; compared with another copy, unresolved V genes explain less than half, and the rest is unexplained. V, J and clone size derive from that table, while D and trimming were established from the DNA sequence. Counted in this sample were a few hundred thousand clones; around 92% of them appeared once. Less than 3.5% of the sample lies in the top ten.

For this clone: Its antigen is unknown. No base qualities exist here, and no much larger clone lies one base off it.

At one collaborating source in Seattle, patients were enrolled during active infection and were followed longitudinally through the course of disease. Collaborating institutions collected whole blood in K2EDTA tubes following their own protocols. For TCRbeta analysis, collaborator samples were shipped as frozen whole blood, as isolated PBMCs, or as DNA extracted from either sample type. Points the paper makes about the study in general: Clinical and demographic metadata were provided uncurated, with the amount varying by source and participant.

V drops 1 base and J drops 7 bases, leaving 16 bases in between. The CDR3 sequence holds 16 residues, the cysteine and phenylalanine included. Only CDR3 DNA remains: 48 bases, in frame from the first base. CDR1 is given as MNHEY and CDR2 as SVGAGI, both from the germline V gene. The TCR sequence derives from a young woman with COVID-19, enrolled during active disease. Sequencing was carried out using peripheral blood. The chain couples TRBV6-5 to TRBJ1-4; the D gene is perhaps TRBD1, on 6 matching bases. The CDR3 reads as follows: CASSYYSGQTPEKLFF. The nucleotide sequence is given as TGTGCCAGCAGTTACTATTCCGGACAGACCCCTGAAAAACTGTTTTTT.